The 22 T cell receptor beta chains given below trace back to one sample, sequenced in a study of shared clonotypes between healthy human individuals. Clones were sequenced by immunoSEQ multiplex PCR, and TCRdb holds only the in-frame ones, with some missing. The sample contains over a million clones, about 96% of which appear only once. Sequences were obtained from naive CD4+ T cells sorted from blood. The sample's subset: CD45RA+ positively selected. The receptors shown here come from a man younger than 45 in good health.

V and J are TRBV19 and TRBJ1-1; D perhaps matches TRBD1 (5 bases). V was pared by 4 bases and J by 1 base, with 13 bases between. Germline values: CDR1 LNHDA, CDR2 SQIVND (reference sequence). The CDR3 loop spans 15 amino acids. CDR3 in DNA: TGTGCCAGTAGTACATCACAGGTCTGGAACACTGAAGCTTTCTTT. This sequence encodes CASSTSQVWNTEAFF.

The chain employs TRBV5-1 and TRBJ1-1, with 7 nucleotides matching TRBD1. J lost 11 bases, V lost 7 bases, and 8 bases had no gene match. Germline-derived CDR1 and CDR2 are SGHRS and YFSETQ. This CDR3 has 11 residues. CDR3 region: CASQETGRAFF. As DNA, the CDR3 is TGCGCCAGCCAAGAGACAGGGAGGGCTTTCTTT.

The gene calls are TRBV28 and TRBJ2-5; 9 nucleotides line up with TRBD2. CDR1 is MDHEN and CDR2 is SYDVKM in the germline V gene. The ends lost 6 bases at V and 5 bases at J; junction bases unmatched: 4. The CDR3 extends over 13 amino acids. As DNA, the CDR3 is TGTGCCAGCAGCCAAAGCGGGAGGGAGACCCAGTACTTC. Its translation: CASSQSGRETQYF.

The V gene is TRBV10-1, the J gene TRBJ2-5; D is undetermined. V was shortened by 0 bases and J by 1 base, with 6 bases between the two germline ends. The CDR3 has 14 residues. Germline CDR1 reads WNHNN; CDR2 reads SYGVQD (reference sequence). In DNA, the CDR3 is TGCGCCAGCAGTGAGTCTTGGGCCCAAGAGACCCAGTACTTC. It encodes CASSESWAQETQYF.

The rearrangement uses TRBV5-6 and TRBJ2-1; D is undetermined. Trimming shortened V by 6 bases and J by 7 bases, and 11 bases separated the two germline ends. Germline values: CDR1 SGHDT, CDR2 YYEEEE. The CDR3 runs 12 residues. CDR3 nucleotide sequence: TGTGCCAGCACCCAGACAAGGAATGAGCAGTTCTTC. This encodes CASTQTRNEQFF.

The rearrangement links TRBV5-4 to TRBJ1-2; maybe TRBD1 (5 bases). The CDR3 contains 16 residues. From germline, CDR1 is SGHNT and CDR2 YYREEE (reference sequence). Trimming removed 0 bases at V and 4 bases at J, with 16 bases between. The DNA of the CDR3 is TGTGCCAGCAGCTTGGCCCTGGGGTTTGGGGGCTATGGCTACACCTTC. It specifies CASSLALGFGGYGYTF.

The J gene is TRBJ2-7, the V gene TRBV5-5; D remains ambiguous. The CDR3 spans 15 residues. Germline loops: CDR1 SGHKS, CDR2 YYEKEE (reference sequence). Trimming shortened V by 0 bases and J by 0 bases, and 10 bases separated the two germline ends. The CDR3 DNA reads as TGTGCCAGCAGCTTGGACAGCCTAAACTCCTACGAGCAGTACTTC. Amino acids: CASSLDSLNSYEQYF.

The rearrangement uses TRBV7-2 and TRBJ2-7; 13 nucleotides align to TRBD2. The CDR3 has 18 amino acids. V trimming: 5 bases; J trimming: 2 bases; junction bases outside the gene matches: 12. Germline V gives CDR1 SGHTA, CDR2 FQGNSA. CDR3 residues: CASSPSLLAGGSPYEQYF. The CDR3 nucleotides read TGTGCCAGCAGCCCAAGCTTACTAGCGGGAGGGAGCCCCTACGAGCAGTACTTC.

The CDR3 here is CASKGSDTSSYNEQFF. CDR3 in DNA: TGTGCCAGCAAAGGTAGCGACACGAGCTCCTACAATGAGCAGTTCTTC. This chain links TRBV27 with TRBJ2-1, with TRBD2 as a possible D gene (5 bases). In germline, CDR1 is MNHEY, CDR2 SMNVEV (reference sequence). Trimming left V 7 bases short and J 0 bases short, with 16 bases between. The CDR3 contains 16 residues.

This chain joins TRBV15 and TRBJ2-7, with D unclear. The CDR3 covers 14 residues. The V and J ends lost 0 bases and 2 bases respectively, with 8 bases between them. Germline values: CDR1 LNHNV, CDR2 YYDKDF (reference sequence). CDR3 nucleotides: TGTGCCACCAGCAGAGATCCAAGAGCCTACGAGCAGTACTTC. The encoded protein is CATSRDPRAYEQYF.

The V gene is TRBV27, the J gene TRBJ2-1; D not resolved. Germline assignment: CDR1 MNHEY and CDR2 SMNVEV (reference sequence). There are 17 residues in the CDR3. Trimming removed 4 bases from V and 0 bases from J, with 16 bases in between. The CDR3 region is CASSSQAGPSSYNEQFF. The CDR3 nucleotides are TGTGCCAGCAGTTCACAAGCTGGCCCTAGCTCCTACAATGAGCAGTTCTTC.

This clone has just one count. This rearrangement joins TRBV30 to TRBJ1-4; D ambiguous. This CDR3 spans 13 amino acids. CDR1 and CDR2 (germline): GTSNPN, SVGIG (reference sequence). Trimming removed 5 bases from V and 3 bases from J, with 10 bases in between. The CDR3 coding sequence is TGTGCCTGGGGCCGGGATTCTAATGAAAAACTGTTTTTT. Translated: CAWGRDSNEKLFF.

This clone was seen just once. The gene calls are TRBV28 and TRBJ2-7; weak D call: TRBD1 (6 bases). Germline V CDR1 and CDR2: MDHEN, SYDVKM. V lost 6 bases to trimming and J lost 6 bases, with 27 bases between them. The CDR3 is 17 amino acids. Here the CDR3 DNA reads TGTGCCAGCAGCACAACCAGGGGACCAGGCGGGTTCGGCGAGCAGTACTTC. Translated: CASSTTRGPGGFGEQYF. The complete variable domain, with remaining parts taken from reference TRBV28 and TRBJ2-7, reads DVKVTQSSRYLVKRTGEKVFLECVQDMDHENMFWYRQDPGLGLRLIYFSYDVKMKEKGDIPEGYSVSREKKERFSLILESASTNQTSMYLCASSTTRGPGGFGEQYFGPGTRLTVT.

The chain carries TRBV27 and TRBJ2-1; 8 positions match TRBD2. Germline V gives CDR1 MNHEY, CDR2 SMNVEV (reference sequence). The CDR3 spans 15 residues. J was trimmed by 4 bases and V by 9 bases; bases with no gene match: 11. The CDR3: CASLRLAGHYNEQFF. The CDR3 DNA sequence: TGTGCCAGTCTAAGGCTAGCGGGCCATTACAATGAGCAGTTCTTC.

The chain uses TRBV6-6 and TRBJ2-1; D call uncertain. Germline V gives CDR1 MNHNY, CDR2 SVGAGI (reference sequence). The CDR3 has 15 residues. V shed 2 bases and J shed 8 bases, with 16 bases lying between them. The CDR3 DNA follows: TGTGCCAGCAGTTACCCATCACGTTCGGGTGATGAGCAGTTCTTC. Protein: CASSYPSRSGDEQFF.

The chain couples TRBV15 to TRBJ1-2; D possibly corresponds to TRBD1 (5 bases). The germline CDR1 and CDR2 sequences are LNHNV and YYDKDF (reference sequence). CDR3 length: 13 residues. V lost 5 bases to trimming and J lost 6 bases, with 13 bases between them. The CDR3 sequence is CATSPTVYNGYTF. The CDR3 coding sequence is TGTGCCACCAGCCCGACAGTTTATAATGGCTACACCTTC.

J is TRBJ2-5 and V is TRBV7-9; D call uncertain. V was clipped by 1 base and J by 5 bases, with 17 bases between them. CDR1 and CDR2 from the germline V gene are SEHNR and FQNEAQ (reference sequence). There are 16 residues in the CDR3. The CDR3 DNA reads TGTGCCAGCAGCTTAGTGGGCGACGGCCCCCTGGAGACCCAGTACTTC. Its translation: CASSLVGDGPLETQYF.

The chain has TRBV6-1 and TRBJ1-5; 7 bases align to TRBD1. Trimming took 4 bases from V and 0 from J; bases not matched to a gene: 6. Germline CDR1 and CDR2: MNHNS and SASEGT. CDR3 size: 16 residues. The CDR3: CASSVSGTVSNQPQHF. The CDR3 DNA follows: TGTGCCAGCAGTGTCTCCGGGACAGTTAGCAATCAGCCCCAGCATTTT.

Points on this clone: Mismatch with germline at one junction end may stem from a read error. The chain recombines TRBV7-7 with TRBJ2-7; 8 bases line up with TRBD2. Germline V gene lookup returns CDR1 SSHAT and CDR2 FNYEAQ (reference sequence). CDR3 length: 15 amino acids. Here the CDR3 DNA reads TGTGCTAGCAGCCCCACTAGCGGAGGAACCTACGAGCAGTACTTC. It yields the protein CASSPTSGGTYEQYF.

The genes are TRBV7-8 and TRBJ2-2; D gene ambiguous. Germline CDR1 and CDR2: SGHVS and FQNEAQ. Trimming took 1 base from V and 0 from J, leaving 12 bases between them. The CDR3 totals 17 residues. The CDR3 DNA sequence: TGTGCCAGCAGCTTAGACTTGGCCAGTGCGAACACCGGGGAGCTGTTTTTT. This translates into CASSLDLASANTGELFF.

This chain joins TRBV6-1 and TRBJ1-1; D possibly corresponds to TRBD1 (5 bases). CDR1 and CDR2 from the germline V gene are MNHNS and SASEGT. Deletions cut 4 bases from V and 4 bases from J, with 16 bases between. The CDR3 extends over 15 amino acids. The CDR3 is CASSGLSGAGTEAFF. CDR3 in DNA: TGTGCCAGCAGTGGTTTGTCCGGGGCGGGCACTGAAGCTTTCTTT.

This sequence joins TRBV10-1 and TRBJ2-7; D not certain. V lost 4 bases and J lost 6, with 13 bases in between. CDR3 length: 13 amino acids. Per the germline V gene, CDR1 is WNHNN and CDR2 is SYGVQD (reference sequence). In DNA form, the CDR3 reads TGCGCCAGCAGTGGGATATCTCTAGGCGAGCAGTACTTC. Protein product: CASSGISLGEQYF.